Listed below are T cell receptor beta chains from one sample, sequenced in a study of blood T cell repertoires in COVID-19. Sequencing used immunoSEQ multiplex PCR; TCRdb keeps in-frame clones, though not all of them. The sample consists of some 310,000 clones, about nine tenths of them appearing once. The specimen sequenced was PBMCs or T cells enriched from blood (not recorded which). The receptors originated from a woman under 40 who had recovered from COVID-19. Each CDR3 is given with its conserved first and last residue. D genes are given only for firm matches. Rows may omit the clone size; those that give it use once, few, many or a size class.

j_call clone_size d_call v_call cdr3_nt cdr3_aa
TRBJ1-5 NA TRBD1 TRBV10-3 TGTGCCATCAGTGGCCCTCCCGGGACAGGAGGCAATCAGCCCCAGCATTTT CAISGPPGTGGNQPQHF
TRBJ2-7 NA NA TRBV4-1 TGCGCCAGCAGCCCAGAAACCGGGCCCAAAGGGGGCTCCTACGAGCAGTACTTC CASSPETGPKGGSYEQYF
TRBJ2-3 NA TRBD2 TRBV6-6 TGTGCCAGCAGTTACACCCGGGAGGGCCCAGATACGCAGTATTTT CASSYTREGPDTQYF
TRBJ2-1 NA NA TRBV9 TGTGCCAGCAGCGCAGGATCTTACAATGAGCAGTTCTTC CASSAGSYNEQFF
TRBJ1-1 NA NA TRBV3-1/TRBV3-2 TGTGCCAGCAGCAAGGTAGACAGTAACACTGAAGCTTTCTTT CASSKVDSNTEAFF
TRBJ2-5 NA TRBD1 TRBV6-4 TGTGCCAGCAGTCCGACAGGGGGGCAAGAGACCCAGTACTTC CASSPTGGQETQYF
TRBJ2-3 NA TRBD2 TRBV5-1 TGCGCCAGCAGCGAGGGGCTAGCGGGAGGTACAGATACGCAGTATTTT CASSEGLAGGTDTQYF
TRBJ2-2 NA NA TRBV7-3 TGTGCCAGCAGCTCTAGGACTGAGACCGGGGAGCTGTTTTTT CASSSRTETGELFF
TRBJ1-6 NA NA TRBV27 TGTGCCAGCTATAACGGGGGTTTGGGCTCACCCCTCCACTTT CASYNGGLGSPLHF
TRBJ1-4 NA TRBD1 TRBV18 TGTGCCAGCTCACCAATGGGACAGGGGTTTCAAACTAATGAAAAACTGTTTTTT CASSPMGQGFQTNEKLFF
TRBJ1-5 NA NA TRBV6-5 TGTGCCAGCAGTTACTCGATGAGGGATCAGCCCCAGCATTTT CASSYSMRDQPQHF
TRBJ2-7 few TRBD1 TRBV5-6 TGTGCCAGCAGCCCGCTTTTGGGACAGGGTGACGAGCAGTACTTC CASSPLLGQGDEQYF
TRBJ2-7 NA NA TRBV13 TGTGCCAGCAGCTCTAGCTGGTCGGGGGACCCCTACGAGCAGTACTTC CASSSSWSGDPYEQYF
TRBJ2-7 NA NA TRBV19 TGTGCCACCTCATGGGGCGGCGGGGACCTCGGCGAGCAGTACTTC CATSWGGGDLGEQYF
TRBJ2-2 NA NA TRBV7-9 TGTGCCAGCAGCTTACAGGGAATGGACGGGGAGCTGTTTTTT CASSLQGMDGELFF
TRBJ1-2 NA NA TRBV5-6 TGTGCCAGCAGCCCGACTTTCAACTATGGCTACACCTTC CASSPTFNYGYTF
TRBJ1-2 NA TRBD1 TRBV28 TGTGCCAGCACCGAGGGACAGGGGACCTATGGCTACACCTTC CASTEGQGTYGYTF
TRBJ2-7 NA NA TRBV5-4 TGTGCCAGCAGCTTGGCAGGGTTCGACGAGCAGTACTTC CASSLAGFDEQYF
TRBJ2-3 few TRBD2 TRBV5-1 TGCGCCAGCAGCTTGGCCGGGACTAGCCTCACAGATACGCAGTATTTT CASSLAGTSLTDTQYF
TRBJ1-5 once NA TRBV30 TGTGCCTGGGGTGGGGGGGATAGCAATCAGCCCCAGCATTTT CAWGGGDSNQPQHF
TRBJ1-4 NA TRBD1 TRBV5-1 TGCGCCAGCAGCCTCGGACAGGGAACTAATGAAAAACTGTTTTTT CASSLGQGTNEKLFF
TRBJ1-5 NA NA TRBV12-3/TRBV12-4 TGTGCCAGCAGTTTCGGGCACAGGGAGCCCCAGCATTTT CASSFGHREPQHF
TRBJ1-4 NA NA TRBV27 TGTGCCAGCAGAACGACAGGTATAATTGGAAAACTGTTTTTT CASRTTGIIGKLFF
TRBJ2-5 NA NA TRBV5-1 TGCGCCAGCAGCTTTGACTACTACCAAGAGACCCAGTACTTC CASSFDYYQETQYF
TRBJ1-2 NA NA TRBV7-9 TGTGCCAGCAGCTTAGAGGAGTTGGGAGTGGATGGCTACACCTTC CASSLEELGVDGYTF
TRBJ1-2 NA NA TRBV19 TGTGCCAGTAGTATAGATTTCAGTGGGGGCTTTGGCTACACCTTC CASSIDFSGGFGYTF
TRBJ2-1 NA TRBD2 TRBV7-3 TGTGCCAGCAGCGCCGGGACCCGGACTAGCTCCCATGAGCAGTTCTTC CASSAGTRTSSHEQFF
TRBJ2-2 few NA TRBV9 TGTGCCAGCAGCGACACAGGCGCCGGGGAGCTGTTTTTT CASSDTGAGELFF
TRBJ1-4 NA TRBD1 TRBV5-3 TGTGCGGTGCCGGGACAGGAGAATGAAAAACTGTTTTTT CAVPGQENEKLFF
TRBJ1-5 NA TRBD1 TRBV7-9 TGTGCCAGCAGCTTAGGGACAGGGGGAACGTTCGGCAATCAGCCCCAGCATTTT CASSLGTGGTFGNQPQHF
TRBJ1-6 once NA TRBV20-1 TGCAGTGCTAGTACAGAGTTAATTACTTATAATTCACCCCTCCACTTT CSASTELITYNSPLHF
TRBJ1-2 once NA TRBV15 TGTGCCACCAGCAGAGATTTGGGGCTTTATGGCTACACCTTC CATSRDLGLYGYTF
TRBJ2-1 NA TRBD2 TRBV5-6 TGTGCCAGCAGCTGGGGACTAGCGGGAGGGCGACTTAATGAGCAGTTCTTC CASSWGLAGGRLNEQFF
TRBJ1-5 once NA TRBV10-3 TGTGCCATCAGTGAGTCCGGGGGGGATCAGCCCCAGCATTTT CAISESGGDQPQHF
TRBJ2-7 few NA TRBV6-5 TGTGCCAGCAGATCCCTCGGCGAGCAGTACTTC CASRSLGEQYF
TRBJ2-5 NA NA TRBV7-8 TGTGCCAGCAGCCCCAGGGCGGTTTATCAAGAGACCCAGTACTTC CASSPRAVYQETQYF
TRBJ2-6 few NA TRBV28 TGTGCCAGCCGCCCAGGGGTCGCCTGGGCTGGGGCCAACGTCCTGACTTTC CASRPGVAWAGANVLTF
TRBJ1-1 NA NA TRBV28 TGTGCCAGCAGCTTACTCTATTCAGAAGCTTTCTTT CASSLLYSEAFF
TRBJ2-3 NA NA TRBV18 TGTGCCAGCGAGGCTACCTACACAGATACGCAGTATTTT CASEATYTDTQYF
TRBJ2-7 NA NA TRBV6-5 TGTGCCAGCAGCCCCGACTGGTTACGTGGGCAGTACTTC CASSPDWLRGQYF
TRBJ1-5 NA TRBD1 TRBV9 TGTGCCAGCAGCGTAGGTTTAGGGGACAGGGCCGATCAGCCCCAGCATTTT CASSVGLGDRADQPQHF
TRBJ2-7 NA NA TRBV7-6 TGTGCCAGCAGCTTAGTCGTACAATCCGCTGGGCAGTACTTC CASSLVVQSAGQYF
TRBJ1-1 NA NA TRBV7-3 TGTGCCAGCAGCTTGAAAGCTGTGGGGCAGGGCAACACTGAAGCTTTCTTT CASSLKAVGQGNTEAFF
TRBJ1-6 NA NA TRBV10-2 TGCGCCAGCCTCACCGAACAGGGAACGTTCACTTCACCCCTCCACTTT CASLTEQGTFTSPLHF
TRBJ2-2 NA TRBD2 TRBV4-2 TGTGCCAGCAGCCCTCAACTACTAGCGGGAGGGCCTGTTATCGGGGAGCTGTTTTTT CASSPQLLAGGPVIGELFF
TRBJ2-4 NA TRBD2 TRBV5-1 TGCGCCAGCAGCTTTAAGATCGTGGGGAGGGCCAGGGCCAAAAACATTCAGTACTTC CASSFKIVGRARAKNIQYF
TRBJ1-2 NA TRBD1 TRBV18 TGTGCCAGCTCACCACAAGGACAGGGTGATGGCTACACCTTC CASSPQGQGDGYTF
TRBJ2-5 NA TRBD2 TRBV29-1 TGCAGCGTCGCTGCGGCCGCCGGGACTACGGAGAGGGAGACCCAGTACTTC CSVAAAAGTTERETQYF
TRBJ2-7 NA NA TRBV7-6 TGTGCCAGCAGCAGGGACCGGGGGACCTACGAGCAGTACTTC CASSRDRGTYEQYF
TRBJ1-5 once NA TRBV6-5 TGTGCCAGCAGTTTGGCGGTCAATCAGCCCCAGCATTTT CASSLAVNQPQHF
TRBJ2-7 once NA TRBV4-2 TGTGCCAGCAGCCAAGACTCCAGCGGAGCGAACTACGAGCAGTACTTC CASSQDSSGANYEQYF
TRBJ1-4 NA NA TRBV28 TGTGCCAGCAGTTTAAGCCCCAACTACAAACTAAGGTCTGAAAAACTGTTTTTT CASSLSPNYKLRSEKLFF
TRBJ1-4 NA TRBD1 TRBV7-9 TGTGCCAGCAGTCGATCAACAGGGGGCGACGAAAAACTGTTTTTT CASSRSTGGDEKLFF
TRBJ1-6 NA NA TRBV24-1 TGTGCCACCAGTTTGGGCAGGCCAAAACCAAATAATTCACCCCTCCACTTT CATSLGRPKPNNSPLHF
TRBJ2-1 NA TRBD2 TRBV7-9 TGTGCCAGCACCGGACTAGCGGGACCGGGTGGTGAGCAGTTCTTC CASTGLAGPGGEQFF
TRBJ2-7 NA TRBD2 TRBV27 TGTGCCAGCGCGGTAGCGGGACCGGGCGAGCAGTACTTC CASAVAGPGEQYF
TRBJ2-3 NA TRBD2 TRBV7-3 TGTGCCAGCAGCTTAACCGCGGGAGGCACAGATACGCAGTATTTT CASSLTAGGTDTQYF